This TCR beta chain emerged from a study of blood T cell repertoires in COVID-19. Participant-reported clinical history was the basis for cohort assignment. Germline CDR1 is LGHNA and CDR2 is YNFKEQ. V lost 4 bases to trimming and J lost 4 bases; unmatched junction nucleotides: 5. This CDR3 comprises 15 residues. In the original analysis: Cell counts per sample came from amplifying reference gene primers. Using immunoSEQ multiplex PCR, the repertoire was profiled, and TCRdb retains in-frame clones only, with some absent. V and J calls and clone size follow that table, whereas D and trimming were derived from the DNA. The sample consists of a few hundred thousand clones, around nine tenths of them appearing once.

Input material: PBMCs or T cells enriched from blood (not recorded which). The TCR comes from a woman between 50 and 59 years old with acute COVID-19. The chain couples TRBV4-2 to TRBJ2-1; 9 bases are a match to TRBD2. The CDR3 region is CASSPGLAIYNEQFF. The CDR3 coding sequence is TGTGCCAGCAGCCCCGGACTAGCGATTTACAATGAGCAGTTCTTC.